This TCR beta chain is drawn from a study of shared clonotypes between healthy human individuals. Points from the study as a whole: Large depth notwithstanding, sorted-subset sequencing proved incomplete by rarefaction.

Comment on this clone: Its target is not known.

The data were produced by immunoSEQ multiplex PCR, yet TCRdb's version contains in-frame clones alone and is incomplete. The table has roughly 1,600,000 clones, about 98.5% seen once. Germline CDR1 SEHNR, CDR2 FQNEAQ (reference sequence). The ends were cut back, 5 bases at V and 1 base at J, with 14 bases in the middle. CDR3 length: 15 residues. Specimen: naive CD4+ T cells sorted from blood. Subset: CD45RA+ positively selected. The chain joins TRBV7-9 to TRBJ1-1; D uncertain. The clonotype was recovered from a man under 40 in good health. CDR3 in amino acids: CASSGYGRRNTEAFF. The CDR3 DNA follows: TGTGCCAGCAGCGGGTACGGCCGAAGGAACACTGAAGCTTTCTTT.